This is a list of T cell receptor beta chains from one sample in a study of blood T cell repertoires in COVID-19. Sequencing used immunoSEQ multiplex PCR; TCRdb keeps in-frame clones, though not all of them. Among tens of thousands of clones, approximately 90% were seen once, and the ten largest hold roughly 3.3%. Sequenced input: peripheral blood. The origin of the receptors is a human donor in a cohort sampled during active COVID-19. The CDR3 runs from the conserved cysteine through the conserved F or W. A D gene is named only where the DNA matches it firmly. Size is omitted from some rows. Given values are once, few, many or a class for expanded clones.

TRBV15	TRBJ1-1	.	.	CATSRGVGRGTEAFF	TGTGCCACCAGCAGAGGAGTGGGGCGGGGGACTGAAGCTTTCTTT
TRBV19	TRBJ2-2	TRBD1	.	CASSTGRNGELFF	TGTGCCAGCTCGACAGGGCGTAACGGGGAGCTGTTTTTT
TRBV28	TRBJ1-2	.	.	CASSLFDINYGYTF	TGTGCCAGCAGTTTATTCGACATTAACTATGGCTACACCTTC
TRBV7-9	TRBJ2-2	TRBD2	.	CASSLGLAGVTGELFF	TGTGCCAGCAGCTTAGGACTAGCGGGGGTCACCGGGGAGCTGTTTTTT
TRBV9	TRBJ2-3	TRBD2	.	CASSPGRGDTDTQYF	TGTGCCAGCAGCCCCGGGCGGGGGGACACAGATACGCAGTATTTT
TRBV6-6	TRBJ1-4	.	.	CASMLGTANEKLFF	TGTGCCAGCATGTTAGGCACAGCTAATGAAAAACTGTTTTTT
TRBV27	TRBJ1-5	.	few	CATQGMGQPQHF	TGTGCCACCCAGGGGATGGGTCAGCCCCAGCATTTT
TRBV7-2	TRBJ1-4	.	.	CASSPGVSEEKLFF	TGTGCCAGCAGCCCAGGGGTTTCTGAGGAAAAACTGTTTTTT
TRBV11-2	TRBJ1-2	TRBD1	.	CASSLRTGIAYGYTF	TGTGCCAGCAGCTTACGGACAGGGATTGCCTATGGCTACACCTTC
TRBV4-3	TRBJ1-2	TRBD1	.	CASSRASTGQAYGYTF	TGCGCCAGCAGCCGAGCCTCCACCGGACAGGCCTATGGCTACACCTTC
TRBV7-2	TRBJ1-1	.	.	CASSLYSEGNTEAFF	TGTGCCAGCAGCTTATACTCCGAGGGGAACACTGAAGCTTTCTTT
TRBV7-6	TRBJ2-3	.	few	CASSLFLGTDTQYF	TGTGCCAGCAGCTTATTCCTAGGCACAGATACGCAGTATTTT
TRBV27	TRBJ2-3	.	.	CASRKQDNTQYF	TGTGCCAGCAGGAAACAGGATAATACGCAGTATTTT
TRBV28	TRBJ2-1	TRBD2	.	CASSPPRQRGGLEQFF	TGTGCCAGCAGCCCCCCACGCCAGCGGGGGGGCCTTGAGCAGTTCTTC
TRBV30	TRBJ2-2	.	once	CAWSPGEQGNTGELFF	TGTGCCTGGAGTCCTGGTGAACAGGGGAACACCGGGGAGCTGTTTTTT
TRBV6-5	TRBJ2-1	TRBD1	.	CASSYTGGTYNEQFF	TGTGCCAGCAGTTATACAGGGGGAACCTACAATGAGCAGTTCTTC
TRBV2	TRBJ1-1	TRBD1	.	CANGQVRTEAFF	TGTGCCAACGGACAGGTGAGGACTGAAGCTTTCTTT
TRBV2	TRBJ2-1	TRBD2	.	CASAPSGSVHNEQFF	TGTGCCAGCGCACCCAGCGGGAGTGTGCACAATGAGCAGTTCTTC
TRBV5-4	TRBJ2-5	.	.	CASALGGGEAQYF	TGTGCCAGCGCCCTCGGTGGGGGCGAGGCCCAGTACTTC
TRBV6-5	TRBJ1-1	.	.	CASSYTGERTEAFF	TGTGCCAGCAGTTACACCGGGGAAAGGACTGAAGCTTTCTTT
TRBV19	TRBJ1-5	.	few	CASSKGRKGNQPQHF	TGTGCCAGTAGTAAAGGGAGAAAAGGGAATCAGCCCCAGCATTTT
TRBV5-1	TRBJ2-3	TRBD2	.	CASSLVQTSGSTQYF	TGCGCCAGCAGCTTGGTCCAGACTAGCGGGAGTACGCAGTATTTT
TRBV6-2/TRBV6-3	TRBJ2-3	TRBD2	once	CASSFGTSGRRIDTQYF	TGTGCCAGCAGTTTCGGGACTAGCGGGAGAAGGATAGATACGCAGTATTTT
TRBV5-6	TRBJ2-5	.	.	CASSLSRVGETQYF	TGTGCCAGCAGCTTATCCAGGGTGGGGGAGACCCAGTACTTC
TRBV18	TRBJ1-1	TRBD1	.	CASSPTGGSEAFF	TGTGCCAGCTCACCGACAGGGGGCTCTGAAGCTTTCTTT
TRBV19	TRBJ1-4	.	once	CASSIRTHNEKLFF	TGTGCCAGTAGTATTCGGACTCATAATGAAAAACTGTTTTTT
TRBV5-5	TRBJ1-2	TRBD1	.	CASSRGQGNAVTDGYTF	TGTGCCAGCAGCCGAGGACAGGGTAACGCGGTTACGGATGGCTACACCTTC
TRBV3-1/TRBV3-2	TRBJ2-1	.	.	CASSQGPSWQFF	TGTGCCAGCAGCCAGGGGCCTTCATGGCAGTTCTTC
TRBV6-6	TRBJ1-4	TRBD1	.	CASSTTQTGRFEKLFF	TGTGCCAGCAGTACAACACAGACAGGGAGGTTCGAAAAACTGTTTTTT